Listed below are T cell receptor beta chains from one sample, sequenced in a study of vaccination and CD4 T cells after COVID-19. TCRdb reprocessed the PCR reads via MiXCR and lists one record per CDR3 protein. There are more than 15,000 distinct CDR3 sequences in the sample; about 45% occur only once, and approximately 12% lies in the top ten. No antigen is known for these receptors. Sequences were obtained from cultured CD4+ T cells from blood. Receptors were obtained from a human donor with COVID-19. Each CDR3 is given with its conserved first and last residue. A D gene is named only where the DNA matches it firmly. Clone size appears in some rows only: once, few, many, or a class for an expanded clone.

J gene	V gene	clone size	D gene	CDR3 DNA	CDR3 protein
TRBJ2-1	TRBV11-3	few	.	TGTGCCAGCAGCTTAGAAGTGGGGGGCTCCCATGAGCAGTTCTTC	CASSLEVGGSHEQFF
TRBJ1-3	TRBV5-6	.	TRBD1	TGTGCCAGCAGCCACGGACAGGCCTCTGGAAACACCATATATTTT	CASSHGQASGNTIYF
TRBJ1-5	TRBV20-1	.	.	TGCAGTGCTAAGAACAGCAATCAGCCCCAGCATTTT	CSAKNSNQPQHF
TRBJ2-3	TRBV30	.	TRBD2	TGTGCCTGGAGCGGGTACGGGGGGGGCACAGATACGCAGTATTTT	CAWSGYGGGTDTQYF
TRBJ1-1	TRBV20-1	.	.	TGCAGTGCTAGAGCCGCGGGGACACAGACCGCTTCGAACACTGAAGCTTTCTTT	CSARAAGTQTASNTEAFF
TRBJ2-7	TRBV15	few	TRBD1	TGTGCCACCAGCACAAGACAGGGGAACGAGCAGTACTTC	CATSTRQGNEQYF
TRBJ2-5	TRBV20-1	few	.	TGCAGTGCTAGTCCTGTCTCCGCGACCCGGGAGACCCAGTACTTC	CSASPVSATRETQYF
TRBJ1-5	TRBV19	.	.	TGTGCCAGTAGTATTACTAGGCAGCCCCAGCATTTT	CASSITRQPQHF
TRBJ2-3	TRBV6-1	once	.	TGTGCCAGCAGCACCGGACTAATGGGCACAGATACGCAGTATTTT	CASSTGLMGTDTQYF
TRBJ2-3	TRBV5-1	.	TRBD2	TGCGCCAGCAGCTTGGTCCTTCAGCGGGGGGGCCTGGGAGATACGCAGTATTTT	CASSLVLQRGGLGDTQYF
TRBJ2-1	TRBV6-5	.	.	TGTGCCAGCAGTTCCCCGCGCCTAAGTACTGAGCAGTTCTTC	CASSSPRLSTEQFF
TRBJ1-2	TRBV28	.	TRBD1	TGTGCCAGCAGTTTCATATCCAGGGGGCGAGGCTACACCTTC	CASSFISRGRGYTF
TRBJ2-3	TRBV6-2/TRBV6-3	medium-sized	.	TGTGCCAGCAGTTACTCGGCGGGGCTCTCAGATACGCAGTATTTT	CASSYSAGLSDTQYF
TRBJ2-3	TRBV18	.	TRBD2	TGTGCCAGCTCACCACGGCTAGCGGGGGGCTTAACAGATACGCAGTATTTT	CASSPRLAGGLTDTQYF
TRBJ2-5	TRBV11-3	.	.	TGTGCCAGCAGCTCACGTGTCGGAGGGGAGACCCAGTACTTC	CASSSRVGGETQYF
TRBJ2-7	TRBV19	.	TRBD1	TGTGCCAGTAGTCCAAGACCCGGGACAGGGTACGAGCAGTACTTC	CASSPRPGTGYEQYF
TRBJ2-7	TRBV27	.	.	TGTGCCAGCAGTACCACAGGGACCTACGAGCAGTACTTC	CASSTTGTYEQYF
TRBJ1-2	TRBV27	.	TRBD1	TGTGCCAGCAGTCCACGCAGGGGGAATGGCTACACCTTC	CASSPRRGNGYTF
TRBJ2-7	TRBV5-1	.	TRBD1	TGCGCCAGCAGCGGGGGACAGGGGGCACCGAGCTCCTACGAGCAGTACTTC	CASSGGQGAPSSYEQYF
TRBJ1-5	TRBV28	few	.	TGTGCCAGCAGCCCGAGGACAGTCCGCAATCAGCCCCAGCATTTT	CASSPRTVRNQPQHF
TRBJ2-7	TRBV27	.	.	TGTGCCAGCAGCCTAATCCGACAAACCGAGCAGTACTTC	CASSLIRQTEQYF
TRBJ1-3	TRBV2	.	.	TGTGCCAGCAGTGATTTGTTGTCGATCGGCTCTGGAAACACCATATATTTT	CASSDLLSIGSGNTIYF
TRBJ2-5	TRBV5-1	once	.	TGCGCCAGCAGCTTGGAGTCGGAGACCCAGTACTTC	CASSLESETQYF